The text below deals with one T cell receptor beta chain. Its cognate antigen is unknown. The PCR contained 60 Vbeta and 13 Jbeta primers. Sequencing used immunoSEQ multiplex PCR; TCRdb keeps in-frame clones, though not all of them. The sample holds 100,000 to 130,000 clones, about 74% seen once. The record originates from a study of cytomegalovirus exposure and HLA in healthy donors. Regarding the study as a whole: Among donors in an Asian-associated ancestry cluster, a later analysis reportedly found fewer N-insertions than the approximately 700-donor mean. The study reported that TCR beta sequences accurately predicted HLA-A and HLA-B alleles in most subjects. Most sequenced TCRs were rare (though some public TCRs occurred in many donors).

CDR1 and CDR2 from the germline V gene are SGHTA and FQGNSA. V trimming: 1 base; J trimming: 6 bases; junction bases outside the gene matches: 0. The CDR3 is 13 amino acids. This receptor was taken from a middle-aged woman in good health and CMV-seropositive. This chain uses TRBV7-2 with TRBJ2-3, with 8 bases aligning to TRBD2. Sequences were obtained from PBMCs. CDR3 loop: CASSLGLADTQYF. As DNA, the CDR3 is TGTGCCAGCAGCTTAGGACTAGCGGATACGCAGTATTTT.